The T cell receptor beta chain described here comes from a study of CD4+ T cells in melanoma. Findings and caveats of the study: In melanoma, neoantigen-specific CD4+ T cells reportedly differed in differentiation state.

Germline V gene data show CDR1 as SGHRS and CDR2 as YFSETQ. Trimming removed 4 bases from V and 6 bases from J; junction bases left unmatched: 8. CDR3 length: 14 amino acids. Notes on this clone: Its antigen is still unknown.

Here immunoSEQ multiplex PCR was the method, and the copy in TCRdb shows in-frame clones only, minus some. The data contain under 8,000 clones, 69% of them singletons. Sequencing was done on a sample of cells from a culture (not recorded whether cultured in vitro). This receptor was identified in a human donor with melanoma. This sequence joins TRBV5-1 and TRBJ2-7; TRBD1 matches at 9 bases. CDR3 sequence reads: CASSPQRQGGEQYF. The CDR3 DNA reads as TGCGCCAGCAGCCCCCAACGACAGGGGGGCGAGCAGTACTTC.